Listed below are T cell receptor beta chains from one sample, sequenced in a study of blood T cell repertoires in COVID-19. Generated by immunoSEQ multiplex PCR, the TCRdb table keeps only in-frame clones and is missing some. The data contain 250,000 to 350,000 clones, around 90% of them seen just once; the ten biggest clones take up 3.5% to 4.5%. The sequenced sample was PBMCs or T cells enriched from blood (not recorded which). The receptors were sampled from a woman between 18 and 30 years old with acute COVID-19. Each CDR3 is given with its conserved first and last residue. The D gene is left open where the match is weak. Size is stated for part of the rows, as once, few or many counts, or as a class when the clone is expanded.

V gene: TRBV24-1; clone size: .; D gene: TRBD2; J gene: TRBJ2-1; CDR3 DNA: TGTGCCACCAGTGCGGAGCCATCCAGCGGGAGAGTAAATGAGCAGTTCTTC; CDR3 protein: CATSAEPSSGRVNEQFF
V gene: TRBV7-2; clone size: .; D gene: .; J gene: TRBJ1-6; CDR3 DNA: TGTGCCAGCAGCTTTAACTCATACTCACCCCTCCACTTT; CDR3 protein: CASSFNSYSPLHF
V gene: TRBV9; clone size: .; D gene: TRBD1; J gene: TRBJ2-3; CDR3 DNA: TGTGCCAGCAGCAGCCGGGACAGGAGCACAGATACGCAGTATTTT; CDR3 protein: CASSSRDRSTDTQYF
V gene: TRBV7-3; clone size: .; D gene: TRBD2; J gene: TRBJ2-2; CDR3 DNA: TGTGCCAGCAGCTCACCGGGACTAGCGGGAGGCGCGAACACCGGGGAGCTGTTTTTT; CDR3 protein: CASSSPGLAGGANTGELFF
V gene: TRBV29-1; clone size: .; D gene: .; J gene: TRBJ2-1; CDR3 DNA: TGCAGCGCCGGGGACACTCATTCCTACAATGAGCAGTTCTTC; CDR3 protein: CSAGDTHSYNEQFF
V gene: TRBV7-2; clone size: .; D gene: TRBD2; J gene: TRBJ2-1; CDR3 DNA: TGTGCCAGCAGCCCCGTACTAGCGGGAGGAGGAAGTGAGCAGTTCTTC; CDR3 protein: CASSPVLAGGGSEQFF
V gene: TRBV11-3; clone size: .; D gene: .; J gene: TRBJ2-7; CDR3 DNA: TGTGCCAGCAACACGGGGGTTTTCCCCTACGAGCAGTACTTC; CDR3 protein: CASNTGVFPYEQYF
V gene: TRBV2; clone size: once; D gene: .; J gene: TRBJ2-2; CDR3 DNA: TGTGCCAGCAAATCTCTTGGGGGCTTCGGCACCGGGGAGCTGTTTTTT; CDR3 protein: CASKSLGGFGTGELFF
V gene: TRBV5-4; clone size: .; D gene: TRBD1; J gene: TRBJ1-2; CDR3 DNA: TGTGCCAGCAGCCGGGACAGGAACCTTAACTATGGCTACACCTTC; CDR3 protein: CASSRDRNLNYGYTF
V gene: TRBV28; clone size: .; D gene: .; J gene: TRBJ1-2; CDR3 DNA: TGTGCCAGCAGCCCGGGGAACTATGGCTACACCTTC; CDR3 protein: CASSPGNYGYTF
V gene: TRBV15; clone size: .; D gene: .; J gene: TRBJ1-1; CDR3 DNA: TGTGCCACCAGCACGCAGGAAGACACTGAAGCTTTCTTT; CDR3 protein: CATSTQEDTEAFF
V gene: TRBV11-2; clone size: few; D gene: .; J gene: TRBJ2-7; CDR3 DNA: TGTGCCAGCAGCTTATATTCCGGGAGCTCCTACGAGCAGTACTTC; CDR3 protein: CASSLYSGSSYEQYF
V gene: TRBV19; clone size: .; D gene: .; J gene: TRBJ1-5; CDR3 DNA: TGTGCCAGTAGTATAGGCGGGGGAAGCAATCAGCCCCAGCATTTT; CDR3 protein: CASSIGGGSNQPQHF
V gene: TRBV12-3/TRBV12-4; clone size: .; D gene: .; J gene: TRBJ1-1; CDR3 DNA: TGTGCCAGCAGCCAAGGCGGGGATGAAGCTTTCTTT; CDR3 protein: CASSQGGDEAFF
V gene: TRBV7-9; clone size: .; D gene: TRBD1; J gene: TRBJ1-4; CDR3 DNA: TGTGCCAGCAGCTCCCCCGGGACAGGGGCTACGAAGGTTAATGAAAAACTGTTTTTT; CDR3 protein: CASSSPGTGATKVNEKLFF
V gene: TRBV28; clone size: .; D gene: TRBD1; J gene: TRBJ2-3; CDR3 DNA: TGTGCCAGCATTCCGGGACAGGTCACAGATACGCAGTATTTT; CDR3 protein: CASIPGQVTDTQYF
V gene: TRBV14; clone size: .; D gene: .; J gene: TRBJ2-5; CDR3 DNA: TGTGCCAGCAGCCAAAGGAGCGGACTATCAGAGACCCAGTACTTC; CDR3 protein: CASSQRSGLSETQYF
V gene: TRBV10-1; clone size: .; D gene: .; J gene: TRBJ2-7; CDR3 DNA: TGCGCCAGCAGTGAGACTTCTTACGAGCAGTACTTC; CDR3 protein: CASSETSYEQYF
V gene: TRBV6-5; clone size: .; D gene: TRBD1; J gene: TRBJ1-1; CDR3 DNA: TGTGCCAGCACCCGGGACAGCGCCCTGGGCACTGAAGCTTTCTTT; CDR3 protein: CASTRDSALGTEAFF
V gene: TRBV4-1; clone size: .; D gene: .; J gene: TRBJ1-2; CDR3 DNA: TGCGCCAGCAGCCAAGATCGACAGGTAGGCCTTGGCTACACCTTC; CDR3 protein: CASSQDRQVGLGYTF
V gene: TRBV3-1/TRBV3-2; clone size: .; D gene: TRBD2; J gene: TRBJ2-7; CDR3 DNA: TGTGCCAGCAGCCAAGTAGCGACAGCGGGGACCTACGAGCAGTACTTC; CDR3 protein: CASSQVATAGTYEQYF
V gene: TRBV4-1; clone size: .; D gene: .; J gene: TRBJ2-3; CDR3 DNA: TGCGCCAGCAGCCAAGGGGATTTGGGACTCAGGGTCACAGATACGCAGTATTTT; CDR3 protein: CASSQGDLGLRVTDTQYF
V gene: TRBV28; clone size: .; D gene: TRBD1; J gene: TRBJ1-4; CDR3 DNA: TGTGCCAGCAGTTTAATTAAGGACAGGGGAGATGAAAAACTGTTTTTT; CDR3 protein: CASSLIKDRGDEKLFF
V gene: TRBV27; clone size: .; D gene: .; J gene: TRBJ1-1; CDR3 DNA: TGTGCCAGCAGGGTCCACAGGGACGGCACTGAAGCTTTCTTT; CDR3 protein: CASRVHRDGTEAFF
V gene: TRBV29-1; clone size: .; D gene: TRBD1; J gene: TRBJ2-5; CDR3 DNA: TGCAGCGTTGCAGGGGGCGGAGAGACCCAGTACTTC; CDR3 protein: CSVAGGGETQYF
V gene: TRBV29-1; clone size: .; D gene: TRBD2; J gene: TRBJ2-1; CDR3 DNA: TGCAGCGTGGTGGGACTAGCGGGAGATCAAAGGCTCTTC; CDR3 protein: CSVVGLAGDQRLF
V gene: TRBV5-6; clone size: .; D gene: .; J gene: TRBJ2-4; CDR3 DNA: TGTGCCAGCAGCGACATAGCCAAAAACATTCAGTACTTC; CDR3 protein: CASSDIAKNIQYF
V gene: TRBV27; clone size: .; D gene: TRBD1; J gene: TRBJ2-1; CDR3 DNA: TGTGCCAGCAGTTTTGTGGGGGACAGGGGACCTGACAATGAGCAGTTCTTC; CDR3 protein: CASSFVGDRGPDNEQFF
V gene: TRBV30; clone size: .; D gene: .; J gene: TRBJ1-2; CDR3 DNA: TGTGCCTGGAGTGCTTCGGACGTCCGGAGGGACACCTTC; CDR3 protein: CAWSASDVRRDTF
V gene: TRBV12-3/TRBV12-4; clone size: .; D gene: TRBD1; J gene: TRBJ1-5; CDR3 DNA: TGTGCCAGCATCGCGGACAGGAACCAGCCCCAGCATTTT; CDR3 protein: CASIADRNQPQHF
V gene: TRBV27; clone size: .; D gene: TRBD2; J gene: TRBJ2-1; CDR3 DNA: TGTGCCAGCAGTTTATACGGGACTAGGGTTGGGAATGAGCAGTTCTTC; CDR3 protein: CASSLYGTRVGNEQFF
V gene: TRBV28; clone size: .; D gene: .; J gene: TRBJ1-2; CDR3 DNA: TGTGCCAGCAGTGTTCCAGAAAACTATGGCTACACCTTC; CDR3 protein: CASSVPENYGYTF
V gene: TRBV6-5; clone size: .; D gene: .; J gene: TRBJ2-7; CDR3 DNA: TGTGCCAGCAGCTGGCAGAAAGGGGCCGGCGAGCAGTACTTC; CDR3 protein: CASSWQKGAGEQYF
V gene: TRBV3-1/TRBV3-2; clone size: .; D gene: TRBD1; J gene: TRBJ2-7; CDR3 DNA: TGTGCCAGCAGACTTACAGGGGTCCACGAGCAGTACTTC; CDR3 protein: CASRLTGVHEQYF
V gene: TRBV7-3; clone size: .; D gene: TRBD1; J gene: TRBJ1-1; CDR3 DNA: TGTGCCAGCAGCCCGGACAGGGATCACCCTGAAGCTTTCTTT; CDR3 protein: CASSPDRDHPEAFF
V gene: TRBV27; clone size: .; D gene: .; J gene: TRBJ2-7; CDR3 DNA: TGTGCCAGCAGTTTCTCCGGGACAAGATACGAGCAGTACTTC; CDR3 protein: CASSFSGTRYEQYF
V gene: TRBV7-3; clone size: .; D gene: TRBD2; J gene: TRBJ2-1; CDR3 DNA: TGTGCCAGCAGCCCCGGGGTAGCGGGAGGTCATGAGCAGTTCTTC; CDR3 protein: CASSPGVAGGHEQFF
V gene: TRBV3-1/TRBV3-2; clone size: .; D gene: .; J gene: TRBJ1-2; CDR3 DNA: TGTGCCAGCAGCCAAGAGGGAGCTAACTATGGCTACACCTTC; CDR3 protein: CASSQEGANYGYTF
V gene: TRBV28; clone size: .; D gene: .; J gene: TRBJ2-1; CDR3 DNA: TGTGCCAGCAGTTCGAGTTGGGCTGAGCAGTTCTTC; CDR3 protein: CASSSSWAEQFF
V gene: TRBV21-1; clone size: once; D gene: .; J gene: TRBJ2-1; CDR3 DNA: TGTGCCAGGCGCCCAGGGTATAAGCCCTACAATGAGCAGTTCTTC; CDR3 protein: CARRPGYKPYNEQFF
V gene: TRBV7-9; clone size: .; D gene: .; J gene: TRBJ1-4; CDR3 DNA: TGTGCCAGCAGCTTAGGGGACACCGGGGAAAAACTGTTTTTT; CDR3 protein: CASSLGDTGEKLFF
V gene: TRBV25-1; clone size: .; D gene: TRBD1; J gene: TRBJ1-4; CDR3 DNA: TGTGCCAGCAGTGAATGGGCAGGGGGCATAGGGTCTAATGAAAAACTGTTTTTT; CDR3 protein: CASSEWAGGIGSNEKLFF
V gene: TRBV12-5; clone size: .; D gene: .; J gene: TRBJ1-6; CDR3 DNA: TGTGCTAGTGGTTTGGTAACAGGCGGTAATTCACCCCTCCACTTT; CDR3 protein: CASGLVTGGNSPLHF
V gene: TRBV6-1; clone size: once; D gene: .; J gene: TRBJ1-2; CDR3 DNA: TGTGCCAGCAGTGATGTGGGAGGGGGATATGACTATGGCTACACCTTC; CDR3 protein: CASSDVGGGYDYGYTF
V gene: TRBV5-6; clone size: .; D gene: TRBD1; J gene: TRBJ1-1; CDR3 DNA: TGTGCCAGCAGCTTGTATGACAGGGGGCATGGGGGCGCTGAAGCTTTCTTT; CDR3 protein: CASSLYDRGHGGAEAFF
V gene: TRBV28; clone size: .; D gene: TRBD1; J gene: TRBJ1-6; CDR3 DNA: TGTGCCAGCAGTCTAACCTATTATCCCGGGACAGTTAATTCACCCCTCCACTTT; CDR3 protein: CASSLTYYPGTVNSPLHF
V gene: TRBV29-1; clone size: .; D gene: TRBD2; J gene: TRBJ2-3; CDR3 DNA: TGCAGCGTTATAACGACGGGGGGGGCCGGAGATACGCAGTATTTT; CDR3 protein: CSVITTGGAGDTQYF
V gene: TRBV5-1; clone size: .; D gene: .; J gene: TRBJ2-5; CDR3 DNA: TGCGCCAGCAGCTTGGTAAGCTGGTATCAAGAGACCCAGTACTTC; CDR3 protein: CASSLVSWYQETQYF
V gene: TRBV2; clone size: .; D gene: .; J gene: TRBJ2-7; CDR3 DNA: TGTGCCAGCACCCGTGAGGGGGGAGGGCCCTACGAGCAGTACTTC; CDR3 protein: CASTREGGGPYEQYF
V gene: TRBV7-2; clone size: .; D gene: .; J gene: TRBJ2-7; CDR3 DNA: TGTGCCAGCAGCTTAGCCCCAGAGGTCCAATACGAGCAGTACTTC; CDR3 protein: CASSLAPEVQYEQYF
V gene: TRBV27; clone size: .; D gene: TRBD2; J gene: TRBJ2-7; CDR3 DNA: TGTGCCAGCAGCCACCGAGCGGGAGTCTACGAGCAGTACTTC; CDR3 protein: CASSHRAGVYEQYF
V gene: TRBV5-1; clone size: once; D gene: .; J gene: TRBJ1-4; CDR3 DNA: TGCGCCAGCAGCGGACAGCCAACTAATGAAAAACTGTTTTTT; CDR3 protein: CASSGQPTNEKLFF
V gene: TRBV28; clone size: .; D gene: TRBD2; J gene: TRBJ2-1; CDR3 DNA: TGTGCCGGGGGGAGGGCCCTGGGCGGAGAGCAGTTCTTC; CDR3 protein: CAGGRALGGEQFF
V gene: TRBV11-2; clone size: .; D gene: .; J gene: TRBJ1-6; CDR3 DNA: TGTGCCAGCAGCCCAGGAGACAGAACAAGACGCTCACCCCTCCACTTT; CDR3 protein: CASSPGDRTRRSPLHF
V gene: TRBV5-1; clone size: few; D gene: .; J gene: TRBJ1-5; CDR3 DNA: TGCGCCAGCAGCTTGGACAGGGATCAGCCCCAGCATTTT; CDR3 protein: CASSLDRDQPQHF
V gene: TRBV6-5; clone size: .; D gene: TRBD2; J gene: TRBJ2-7; CDR3 DNA: TGTGCCAGCAGTCGCACTAATAGCGGGAGTGGCGAGCAGTACTTC; CDR3 protein: CASSRTNSGSGEQYF
V gene: TRBV28; clone size: .; D gene: .; J gene: TRBJ1-5; CDR3 DNA: TGTGCCAGCAGTGAAGGGGGAGTTCAGCCCCAGCATTTT; CDR3 protein: CASSEGGVQPQHF
V gene: TRBV27; clone size: .; D gene: TRBD2; J gene: TRBJ2-1; CDR3 DNA: TGTGCCAGCAGTTTATACCACGGACTAGCGGGCAATGAGCAGTTCTTC; CDR3 protein: CASSLYHGLAGNEQFF
V gene: TRBV9; clone size: .; D gene: .; J gene: TRBJ2-6; CDR3 DNA: TGTGCCAGCGGTCAGGGCTCTGGGGCCAACGTCCTGACTTTC; CDR3 protein: CASGQGSGANVLTF